The following is a TCR beta chain sequence with its context. This clonotype was found many times. It lacks a known antigen. No much larger clone exists at a distance of one base, and base qualities are not known. V drops 2 bases and J drops 5 bases, leaving 13 bases in between. The CDR3 sequence holds 14 residues, the cysteine and phenylalanine included. The sequence is cut down to CDR3 DNA, 42 bases in frame from base 1. CDR1 and CDR2 are read off the germline V gene as MNHEY and SVGAGI. The entry originates in a study of T cells in Graves' hyperthyroidism and ophthalmopathy (dated by TCRdb to the late 2010s). Broadly, across the study: Peripheral blood samples were taken at the time of initial diagnosis, prior to any treatment. For training and testing, the 80 to 100 patients in the discovery cohort were randomly divided in a 7:3 ratio. Once sampling was done, hyperthyroidism patients were given methimazole at a starting dose of 30 mg daily, whereas ophthalmopathy patients were given high-dose intravenous methylprednisolone. TCR V-J signatures able to tell the groups apart were searched for in a discovery cohort of 90 to 100 patients, of whom under 45 had Graves' ophthalmopathy and 55 to 60 had stable Graves' hyperthyroidism. In roughly six Graves' hyperthyroidism patients, the study also compared T-cell repertoires from thyroid tissue with T-cell repertoires from blood. Prospective prediction of ophthalmopathy was tested in an independent validation cohort of 18 to 20 hyperthyroidism patients and 15 to 17 patients who later progressed to ophthalmopathy. The paper reports TCR Vbeta CDR3 sequencing of more than 120 peripheral blood samples: under 45 ophthalmopathy, some 80 hyperthyroidism and around 17 progressor patients. General conclusions and limits of the study: Most expanded thyroid clonotypes (frequency above 0.001) were also detected in blood, suggesting blood repertoires may reflect thyroid immune responses. No statistical method was used to fix the sample size in advance, and group allocation was not hidden from the investigators. During validation, the model predicted progression to ophthalmopathy a median of around 6 months ahead of onset, with roughly 65% sensitivity and 72% to 80% specificity. A 13 V-J signature model separated ophthalmopathy from stable hyperthyroidism, with about 90% sensitivity and 81.08% specificity in cross-validation and 80%/75% in testing.

Amplification of TCR beta CDR3 regions was carried out from RNA transcripts. The TCR CDR3 was subjected to a first round of RT-PCR using the HTBI primer set and the Qiagen OneStep RT-PCR kit. Libraries were constructed in a second round of multiplex PCR, after which size selection and purification were carried out. Sequencing of the libraries was done on an Illumina HiSeq2000 using paired-end 100 bp reads. For the original study's pipeline: SOAPnuke was used to process the raw data, throwing out any read that contained adapters or uncalled bases, had a mean Phred below 15, or lacked an exact constant-primer or identifier match. High-quality paired reads were merged with COPE v1.2.5, and unique nucleotide sequences were defined as clonotypes. MiTCR v1.1 was used to align the clonotypes against IMGT TRBV, TRBD and TRBJ reference segments. Analysis was restricted to V-J combinations with a frequency above 0.0001, which covered about 99% of repertoires. A TCS score was defined as the ratio of F50 (clonal expansion) to E x V (chaos), with BLOSUM62-based TCRdist applied between CDR3 peptides within each V-J. Welch's t-statistics and random forest reduced some 510 V-J features to roughly 13, which were used in a naive Bayes classifier (R e1071). Thyroid-blood repertoire similarity was quantified with the Morisita-Horn index. The raw public data were reprocessed by TCRdb itself: fastp quality trimming at Q25, MiXCR clonotype calling, in-frame beta chains only. Rows are combined by CDR3 protein, so each entry shows the most common genes and DNA. What appears here as the V and J calls and clone size reflects TCRdb's work, not the paper's. This sample lists 550,000 to 700,000 distinct CDR3 sequences; roughly 14% were detected once. The ten top clones hold roughly 4.3% of the sample.

Moderately to severely active disease, a Clinical Activity Score of at least 3, a NOSPECS grade of at least 4, and a duration under 3 months were present in ophthalmopathy patients. Any patient with an uncontrolled infection, another autoimmune disease, pregnancy or lactation was excluded. Diagnoses were based on clinical symptoms, serum thyroxine and TRAb, thyroid ultrasound and orbital computed tomography. PBMCs were isolated from roughly 10 ml of fresh peripheral blood by Ficoll-Paque density gradient centrifugation. Total RNA was extracted with Trizol reagent, and quality was checked on an Agilent 2100 Bioanalyzer.

The rearrangement combines TRBV6-5 with TRBJ2-7; no D gene call is confident. This TCR was recovered from a woman in her 40s with Graves' ophthalmopathy. Material for sequencing was blood. The sequenced DNA is TGTGCCAGCAGTTACGTCCAACATCATAACGAGCAGTACTTC. The resulting protein is CASSYVQHHNEQYF.